Many counts were recorded for the clone carrying this TCR beta chain. The read halts 3 residues ahead of the CDR3 end, with the missing end drawn from the germline J gene. This record belongs to a study of T cell clonality in common variable immunodeficiency. This table comes from immunoSEQ multiplex PCR, and its TCRdb copy is limited to in-frame clones, with some not included. The sample shows about 64,000 clones, no singletons; the ten largest hold 1.7%. Per the germline V gene, CDR1 is SGHVS and CDR2 is FQNEAQ. V gave up 2 bases and J gave up 4 bases; unmatched junction bases: 8. The length of the CDR3 is 16 residues.

The chain uses TRBV7-8 and TRBJ2-1; 7 bases are a match to TRBD2. The clonotype comes from a person aged 18 to 75 in good health. The sequenced sample was peripheral blood mononuclear cells. The CDR3 loop is CASSLFAGVRYNEQFF. The CDR3 bases that were read are TGTGCCAGCAGCTTATTTGCGGGAGTACGGTACAATGAG.